This T cell receptor beta chain was retrieved from a study of cytomegalovirus exposure and HLA in healthy donors. For the study at large: For the approximately 360 genotyped donors, over 80% fell within the Caucasian-associated ancestry cluster.

Trimming pared 2 bases from V and 5 bases from J, leaving 9 bases between. Germline V gene lookup returns CDR1 MNHNY and CDR2 SVGAGI (reference sequence). The CDR3 consists of 14 residues. With 60 Vbeta and 13 Jbeta primers, the PCR was carried out. Assay: immunoSEQ multiplex PCR; the TCRdb copy retains only in-frame clones and omits some. This table holds 75,000 to 90,000 clones, roughly 9.1% found once. Study findings and constraints: Analysis performed later showed TCR beta chains linked to HLA being more clonally expanded than equally common others. The sole available immune exposure information was CMV serostatus. In an earlier analysis, productive rearrangement rates for most beta V segments clustered near 87% or 30%.

This clone was observed a few times. Its antigen is not known. The sequence came from a man in his sixties in good health and CMV-seropositive. Material: PBMCs. This chain joins TRBV6-6 and TRBJ1-4, with D tentatively TRBD1 (5 bases). In DNA form, the CDR3 reads TGTGCCAGCAGTTACAGGGGAGGAAATGAAAAACTGTTTTTT. This codes for CASSYRGGNEKLFF.